This entry is about one TCR beta chain. Its antigen remains unknown. The sample originates from a study of monozygotic twins with inflammatory bowel disease. Germline CDR1 SGHDT, CDR2 YYEEEE. The CDR3 extends over 16 amino acids. Study observations and caveats: Repertoire similarity did not differ between concordant and discordant twins, perhaps due to limited power. Especially with disease activity, IBD patients shared fewer clonotypes with others than healthy twins did.

The template was total RNA from whole blood, with no T cell sorting. TCRdb reanalyzed the 5' RACE reads and collapses them to one entry per CDR3 protein, without DNA. This sample lists a few hundred thousand distinct CDR3 sequences; its ten largest clones have around 1.5%. The receptor was isolated from a human donor with ulcerative colitis or Crohn's disease, or a healthy co-twin of an affected twin (not recorded which). The gene calls are TRBV5-6 and TRBJ2-1; the D gene TCRdb calls, TRBD2, cannot be checked with no DNA. Material for sequencing was blood. CDR3 region: CASSPPGLTTYNEQFF.